This T cell receptor beta chain was identified during a study of vaccination effects on CD4 cells after COVID-19. Study details: After the second dose, samples were taken at median day 72.

Before sequencing took place, the ViraFEST assay used viral peptide pools to expand antigen-specific CD4+ T cells. Subsequent to 10 days of culture, CD4+ T cells were isolated. Vaccination of participants consisted of two doses of either the BNT162b2 or mRNA-1273 vaccine. Absence of prior SARS-CoV-2 infection characterized the vaccine recipients, who showed negative nucleocapsid antibodies. Peptides at roughly 10 ug/ml and IL-2 at about 9.8 IU/ml were added to more than 1.5 million PBMC per well. The CDR3 has 15 amino acids. J gave up 5 bases and V 5 bases, and 10 bases lay outside the gene matches. In germline, CDR1 is LNHDA, CDR2 SQIVND (reference sequence). Comments on this clone: No antigen is known for it.

Here immunoSEQ multiplex PCR was the method, and the copy in TCRdb shows in-frame clones only, minus some. The sample lists some 20,000 clones, roughly 76% occurring once. This chain joins TRBV19 and TRBJ2-7, with 9 nucleotides matching TRBD1. The sample was CD4+ T cells from PBMCs cultured with HCoV-229E spike peptides, taken after COVID-19 vaccination. The TCR originated in a human donor who received a COVID-19 vaccine. Here the CDR3 DNA reads TGTGCCAGTAGTCATAAGACAGGGGGAATCAACGAGCAGTACTTC. Its translation is CASSHKTGGINEQYF.